What follows are 30 T cell receptor beta chains derived from one specimen sequenced in a study of T cells in Graves' hyperthyroidism and ophthalmopathy. TCR beta CDR3 regions were amplified from RNA. First-round RT-PCR with HTBI primers amplified the TCR CDR3 region. Each CDR3 protein is one row after TCRdb ran MiXCR on the multiplex PCR reads. The sample records about 570,000 distinct CDR3 sequences, more than 45% being singletons. The sequenced material came from peripheral blood or thyroid tissue (not recorded which). Receptors originate from an adult woman with Graves' disease, either hyperthyroidism or ophthalmopathy (not recorded which).

This clonotype has a single count. This sequence joins TRBV7-9 and TRBJ2-2; D call uncertain. The CDR3 has 13 residues. V dropped 9 bases and J dropped 6 bases, with 14 bases sitting between them. The V gene's germline CDR1 is SEHNR and CDR2 FQNEAQ (reference sequence). The CDR3 reads CASSMPGPGELFF. CDR3 in DNA: TGTGCCAGTAGTATGCCCGGGCCCGGGGAGCTGTTTTTT.

The CDR3 DNA follows: TGTGCCAGCAGTTACTCGAGAGGTAGGGAAAAACTGTTTTTT. Translating gives CASSYSRGREKLFF. The chain employs TRBV6-5 and TRBJ1-4; D unresolved. CDR3 length: 14 residues. Germline lookup yields CDR1 MNHEY and CDR2 SVGAGI. V was trimmed by 0 bases and J by 8 bases, leaving 10 bases between them.

The V and J genes are TRBV7-2 and TRBJ2-7; D may be TRBD1 (6 bases). V dropped 4 bases and J dropped 2 bases, with 15 bases sitting between them. This CDR3 has 15 amino acids. Per germline, CDR1 SGHTA and CDR2 FQGNSA. The CDR3 loop reads CASSSEDSTTYEQYF. Here the CDR3 DNA reads TGTGCCAGCAGCTCAGAGGACAGCACCACCTACGAGCAGTACTTC.

In its sample, this clonotype was seen a few times. A junction end diverges from the germline sequence, so it may reflect a read error. This chain uses TRBV20-1 with TRBJ1-5; D is perhaps TRBD1 (6 bases). The CDR3 has 15 amino acids. Germline values: CDR1 DFQATT, CDR2 SNEGSKA (reference sequence). The CDR3 here is CNASLGQGPNQPQHF. The CDR3 DNA reads TGCAATGCTAGTCTTGGGCAGGGGCCCAATCAGCCCCAGCATTTT.

This clonotype was counted at least ten times. The genes are TRBV10-1 and TRBJ1-1; 9 bases line up with TRBD1. Trimming cost V 0 bases and J 8 bases; bases outside gene matches: 4. CDR1 is WNHNN, CDR2 SYGVQD, per germline (reference sequence). The CDR3 contains 14 residues. The CDR3 here is CASSESRGQGEAFF. The CDR3 region has the DNA TGCGCCAGCAGTGAGTCGCGAGGACAGGGGGAAGCTTTCTTT.

This clonotype showed up many times. V usage is TRBV20-1 and J usage is TRBJ2-2, with 11 bases fitting TRBD2. The V segment lost 3 bases and the J segment 5 bases; nucleotides outside the gene matches: 5. Germline lookup yields CDR1 DFQATT and CDR2 SNEGSKA (reference sequence). This CDR3 spans 15 amino acids. The CDR3 here is CSARTSGKETGELFF. The CDR3 nucleotides are TGCAGTGCTAGGACTAGCGGGAAGGAGACCGGGGAGCTGTTTTTT.

The CDR3 loop is CAISGGTDNTEAFF. For the CDR3, the DNA is TGTGCCATCAGCGGGGGGACAGATAACACTGAAGCTTTCTTT. This chain joins TRBV10-3 and TRBJ1-1, with 7 nucleotides matching TRBD1. V lost 6 bases, J lost 2 bases, and 6 bases stayed unmatched. CDR1 is ENHRY and CDR2 is SYGVKD in the germline V gene. The CDR3 is 14 residues long.

This clonotype showed up many times. The chain joins TRBV5-4 to TRBJ2-2; D remains ambiguous. The V gene's germline CDR1 is SGHNT and CDR2 YYREEE (reference sequence). This CDR3 has 16 residues. V was pared by 0 bases and J by 1 base, with 10 bases between. CDR3 sequence reads: CASSLGRVWNTGELFF. The CDR3 bases are TGTGCCAGCAGCTTGGGTCGGGTTTGGAACACCGGGGAGCTGTTTTTT.

This clonotype was seen a handful of times. The rearrangement joins TRBV29-1 to TRBJ1-2; D not certain. The CDR3 contains 12 residues. Trimming shortened V by 6 bases and J by 5 bases, and 13 bases separated the two germline ends. From germline, CDR1 is SQVTM and CDR2 ANQGSEA. CDR3 sequence: CSVRGLGYGYTF. In nucleotides, the CDR3 is TGCAGCGTCCGGGGTCTGGGGTATGGCTACACCTTC.

This clonotype has at least ten counts. The chain joins TRBV7-2 to TRBJ1-4, with D unresolved. Germline V lookup: CDR1 SGHTA, CDR2 FQGNSA. With 5 bases removed from V and 8 bases from J, the gap between germline ends came to 12 bases. This CDR3 has 13 amino acids. In nucleotides, the CDR3 is TGTGCCAGCAGCGCCATTCGAGGGGAAAAACTGTTTTTT. Its translation is CASSAIRGEKLFF.

V is TRBV2 and J is TRBJ2-7; 7 bases map to TRBD2. CDR1 and CDR2 from the germline V gene are SNHLY and FYNNEI. The CDR3 covers 13 residues. V shed 4 bases, J shed 6 bases, and the junction held 6 bases outside the gene matches. CDR3 bases: TGTGCCAGCAGTGCTAGCGGTCCCGGCGAGCAGTACTTC. Translation gives CASSASGPGEQYF.

Here the CDR3 DNA reads TGTGCCAGCAGTGCTCCGGGACGGCGAGGGACTAGCGGGGGAGAGACCCAGTACTTC. Amino acids: CASSAPGRRGTSGGETQYF. This chain uses TRBV6-4 with TRBJ2-5; TRBD2 matches at 14 bases. The germline V gene has CDR1 MRHNA and CDR2 SNTAGT. Germline trimming cut 4 bases from V and 4 bases from J; bases unmatched to any gene: 14. The CDR3 is 19 residues long.

This clonotype was observed many times. This chain joins TRBV6-7 and TRBJ1-5; 7 bases fit TRBD1. TRBV6-7 is flagged as an ORF with uncertain function. Trimming cost V 6 bases and J 7 bases; bases outside gene matches: 12. This CDR3 region has 15 residues. DNA for the CDR3: TGTGCCAGCAGCCAGGACCTCAGGGGGGGACAGCCCCAGCATTTT. Translation gives CASSQDLRGGQPQHF.

This clonotype was found many times. This sequence joins TRBV15 and TRBJ2-2, with D tentatively TRBD1 (6 bases). The CDR3 length is 16 residues. CDR1 and CDR2 (germline): LNHNV, YYDKDF (reference sequence). V lost 8 bases, J lost 4 bases, and 20 bases lay in between. In DNA form, the CDR3 reads TGTGCCACCGGAGAATACAGGGTTGCGGGCACCGGGGAGCTGTTTTTT. This gives the protein CATGEYRVAGTGELFF.

The J gene is TRBJ2-6, the V gene TRBV24-1; D is perhaps TRBD1 or TRBD2 (5 bases each). The germline CDR1 and CDR2 sequences are KGHDR and SFDVKD. V was trimmed by 9 bases and J by 1 base, leaving 12 bases between them. The CDR3 has 15 amino acids. CDR3 DNA: TGTGCCACCGCAAGGGGAGAGTCTGGGGCCAACGTCCTGACTTTC. Residues: CATARGESGANVLTF.

Many counts were recorded for this clonotype. The V and J genes are TRBV18 and TRBJ1-2; 8 positions match TRBD1. The CDR3 extends over 12 amino acids. The trim removed 8 bases at V and 6 bases at J, leaving 5 bases unmatched. CDR1 and CDR2 (germline): KGHSH, LQKENI. In DNA form, the CDR3 reads TGTGCCAGCCGGACAGGGAGGGATGGCTACACCTTC. It is translated as CASRTGRDGYTF.

This clonotype was counted ten times or more. The chain recombines TRBV9 with TRBJ1-1; TRBD1 agrees at 7 bases. The junction had 9 bases not matched to a gene; V was cut back by 3 bases and J by 4 bases. Germline V gene sequence: CDR1 SGDLS, CDR2 YYNGEE. The CDR3 length is 15 residues. CDR3 nucleotide sequence: TGTGCCAGCAGCGCAGGAGGGGGCGATGCCACTGAAGCTTTCTTT. Amino acid sequence: CASSAGGGDATEAFF. The complete variable domain, with remaining parts taken from reference TRBV9 and TRBJ1-1, reads DSGVTQTPKHLITATGQRVTLRCSPRSGDLSVYWYQQSLDQGLQFLIQYYNGEERAKGNILERFSAQQFPDLHSELNLSSLELGDSALYFCASSAGGGDATEAFFGQGTRLTVV.

At least ten counts were recorded for this clonotype. The chain has TRBV10-1 and TRBJ2-5, with 9 bases fitting TRBD2. CDR3 size: 16 residues. The V and J ends lost 1 base and 5 bases, in that order; junction bases with no gene match: 8. CDR1 is WNHNN and CDR2 is SYGVQD in the germline V gene (reference sequence). The CDR3 DNA follows: TGCGCCAGCAGTGAGTTCGCGGGGGGGACTCGGGAGACCCAGTACTTC. This codes for CASSEFAGGTRETQYF.

This clonotype was counted at least ten times. The gene calls are TRBV5-1 and TRBJ2-5, with D unresolved. Trimming removed 3 bases at V and 2 bases at J, with 11 bases between. CDR1 is SGHRS, CDR2 YFSETQ, per germline. The CDR3 loop spans 14 amino acids. CDR3 in DNA: TGCGCCAGCAGCTCGGACGGAATACAAGAGACCCAGTACTTC. Amino acid sequence: CASSSDGIQETQYF.

The chain employs TRBV24-1 and TRBJ2-5; D is perhaps TRBD2 (5 bases). CDR1 and CDR2 (germline): KGHDR, SFDVKD. With 5 bases removed from V and 5 bases from J, the gap between germline ends came to 17 bases. This CDR3 comprises 15 residues. The chain's CDR3 is CATSVVTSTTETQYF. CDR3 sequence (DNA): TGTGCCACCAGTGTAGTTACTAGTACCACGGAGACCCAGTACTTC.

On this clonotype itself: At one boundary the junction diverges from the germline segment, which might be a read error. V usage is TRBV25-1 and J usage is TRBJ2-7; 8 nucleotides line up with TRBD2. The CDR3 has 15 residues. Germline CDR1 MGHDK, CDR2 SYGVNS. CDR3 bases: TGTGCCATCAGTGAGTCGGGGGGGGCACCCTACGAGCAGTACTTC. Translation: CAISESGGAPYEQYF.

This clonotype was picked up a small number of times. The chain is built from TRBV5-1 and TRBJ1-1; D is perhaps TRBD1 (6 bases). The V gene lost 4 bases and the J gene lost 0 bases, with 13 bases spanning the gap. CDR3 length equals 15 residues. Germline V CDR1 and CDR2: SGHRS, YFSETQ. CDR3 in amino acids: CASSEDGTMNTEAFF. The CDR3, as DNA: TGCGCCAGCAGCGAAGACGGGACAATGAACACTGAAGCTTTCTTT.

This clonotype was detected only a few times. V and J are TRBV29-1 and TRBJ2-7; D uncertain. The CDR3 has 13 amino acids. From germline, CDR1 is SQVTM and CDR2 ANQGSEA. The ends were cut back, 7 bases at V and 3 bases at J, with 16 bases in the middle. The CDR3 coding sequence is TGCAGCGCTGCTCCCGATACGTACTACGAGCAGTACTTC. Protein product: CSAAPDTYYEQYF.

CDR3: CASSPGHTGAYGYTF. CDR3 coding DNA: TGTGCCAGCTCACCAGGTCACACAGGGGCCTATGGCTACACCTTC. The chain employs TRBV18 and TRBJ1-2; 7 bases align to TRBD1. Germline values: CDR1 KGHSH, CDR2 LQKENI. CDR3 length: 15 residues. Trimming removed 2 bases from V and 4 bases from J; junction bases left unmatched: 7. The variable domain in full, completed from reference TRBV18 and TRBJ1-2, reads NAGVMQNPRHLVRRRGQEARLRCSPMKGHSHVYWYRQLPEEGLKFMVYLQKENIIDESGMPKERFSAEFPKEGPSILRIQQVVRGDSAAYFCASSPGHTGAYGYTFGSGTRLTVV.

The chain employs TRBV2 and TRBJ2-2, with D perhaps matching TRBD1 or TRBD2 (6 bases each). This CDR3 comprises 17 residues. V was cut by 6 bases and J by 0 bases, with 17 bases left in between. CDR1 is SNHLY, CDR2 FYNNEI, per germline. The CDR3 loop is CASSLLGGSSNTGELFF. CDR3 coding DNA: TGTGCCAGCAGCCTCTTGGGGGGCAGTTCGAACACCGGGGAGCTGTTTTTT.

This clonotype has just a few counts. The CDR3, as DNA: TGTGCCAGCAGCTCCCGCAGTCGTTACGAGCAGTACTTC. Amino acids: CASSSRSRYEQYF. The gene calls are TRBV7-8 and TRBJ2-7; no firm D call. CDR3 size: 13 residues. V shed 4 bases and J shed 4 bases, with 11 bases lying between them. Germline CDR1 is SGHVS and CDR2 is FQNEAQ.

In its sample, this clonotype was seen once. The chain has TRBV9 and TRBJ1-5, with D perhaps TRBD1 (6 bases). There are 15 residues in the CDR3. CDR1 and CDR2 from the germline V gene are SGDLS and YYNGEE. V lost 1 base and J lost 5, with 13 bases in between. CDR3 amino acids: CASSVSGGVDQPQHF. CDR3 bases: TGTGCCAGCAGCGTATCGGGGGGCGTGGATCAGCCCCAGCATTTT.

This clonotype has just a few counts. The V gene is TRBV5-4, the J gene TRBJ2-2; a weak D match, TRBD1 (6 bases). This CDR3 spans 16 amino acids. The V end was cut by 4 bases, the J end by 5 bases, with 18 bases between. Germline CDR1 is SGHNT and CDR2 is YYREEE (reference sequence). CDR3 region: CASSHRKIGQTGELFF. CDR3 DNA: TGTGCCAGCAGCCATCGTAAAATAGGACAGACCGGGGAGCTGTTTTTT.

On this clonotype itself: Relative to the germline gene, one junction end is altered; a read error may explain this. The chain links TRBV5-1 to TRBJ1-6; a weak D match, TRBD1 (5 bases). This CDR3 is 13 amino acids long. Germline V lookup: CDR1 SGHRS, CDR2 YFSETQ. This CDR3 is CTSSLGENSPLHF. CDR3 sequence (DNA): TGCACCAGCAGCTTGGGGGAGAACTCACCCCTCCACTTT.

The chain is built from TRBV7-3 and TRBJ2-3; 9 nucleotides match TRBD2. The CDR3 contains 16 residues. The germline CDR1 and CDR2 sequences are SGHTA and FQGTGA. Trimming at V came to 1 base and at J to 1 base, leaving 3 bases not matched to a gene. In nucleotides, the CDR3 is TGTGCCAGCAGCTTAATTAGCGGGAGAGGCACAGATACGCAGTATTTT. Its translation: CASSLISGRGTDTQYF. Full variable domain (remainder filled in from reference TRBV7-3 and TRBJ2-3): GAGVSQTPSNKVTEKGKYVELRCDPISGHTALYWYRQSLGQGPEFLIYFQGTGAADDSGLPNDRFFAVRPEGSVSTLKIQRTERGDSAVYLCASSLISGRGTDTQYFGPGTRLTVL.